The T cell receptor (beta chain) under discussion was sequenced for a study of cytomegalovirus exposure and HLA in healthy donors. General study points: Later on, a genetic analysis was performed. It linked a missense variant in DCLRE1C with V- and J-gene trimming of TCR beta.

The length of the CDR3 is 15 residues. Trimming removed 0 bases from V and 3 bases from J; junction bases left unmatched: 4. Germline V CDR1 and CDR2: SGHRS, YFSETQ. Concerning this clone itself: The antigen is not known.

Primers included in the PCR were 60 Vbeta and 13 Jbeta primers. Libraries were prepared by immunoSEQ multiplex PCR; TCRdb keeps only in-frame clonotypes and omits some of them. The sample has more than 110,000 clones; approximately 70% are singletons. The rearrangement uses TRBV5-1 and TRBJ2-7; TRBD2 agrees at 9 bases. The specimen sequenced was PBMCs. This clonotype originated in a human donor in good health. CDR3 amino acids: CASSLGGTSIYEQYF. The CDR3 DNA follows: TGCGCCAGCAGCTTGGGGGGGACTAGCATCTACGAGCAGTACTTC. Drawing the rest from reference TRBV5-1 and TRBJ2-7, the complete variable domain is KAGVTQTPRYLIKTRGQQVTLSCSPISGHRSVSWYQQTPGQGLQFLFEYFSETQRNKGNFPGRFSGRQFSNSRSEMNVSTLELGDSALYLCASSLGGTSIYEQYFGPGTRLTVT.